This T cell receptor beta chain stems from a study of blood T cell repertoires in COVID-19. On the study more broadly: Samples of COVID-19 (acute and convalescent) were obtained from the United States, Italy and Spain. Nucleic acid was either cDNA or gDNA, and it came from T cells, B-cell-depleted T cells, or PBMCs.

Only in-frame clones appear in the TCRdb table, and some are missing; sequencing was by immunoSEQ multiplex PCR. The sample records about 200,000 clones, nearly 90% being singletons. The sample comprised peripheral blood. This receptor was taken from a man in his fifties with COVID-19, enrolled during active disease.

CDR3 sequence (DNA): TGCGCCACCATTCAGACAGGGGTCGGTGTCGCCGGCGAGCAGTACTTC. Translation gives CATIQTGVGVAGEQYF. The gene calls are TRBV10-1 and TRBJ2-7, with TRBD1 matching over 8 bases. CDR1 and CDR2 (germline): WNHNN, SYGVQD (reference sequence). There are 16 residues in the CDR3. Trimming at V came to 10 bases and at J to 6 bases, leaving 20 bases not matched to a gene.